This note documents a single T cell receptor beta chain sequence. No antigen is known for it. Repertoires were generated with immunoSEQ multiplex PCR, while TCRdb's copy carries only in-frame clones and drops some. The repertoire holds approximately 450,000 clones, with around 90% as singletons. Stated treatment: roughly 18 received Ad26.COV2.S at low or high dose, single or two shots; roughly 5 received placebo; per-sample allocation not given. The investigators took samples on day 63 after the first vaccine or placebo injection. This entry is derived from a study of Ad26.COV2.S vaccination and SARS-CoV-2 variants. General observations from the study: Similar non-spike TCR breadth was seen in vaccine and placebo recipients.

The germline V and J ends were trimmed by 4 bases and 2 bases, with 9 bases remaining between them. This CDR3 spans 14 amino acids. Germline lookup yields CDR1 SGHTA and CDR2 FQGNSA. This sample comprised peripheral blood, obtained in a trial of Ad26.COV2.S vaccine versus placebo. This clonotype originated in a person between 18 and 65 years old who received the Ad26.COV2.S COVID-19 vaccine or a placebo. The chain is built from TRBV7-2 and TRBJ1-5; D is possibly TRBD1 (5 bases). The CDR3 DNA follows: TGTGCCAGCAGCTACACAGGTCGCAATCAGCCCCAGCATTTT. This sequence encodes CASSYTGRNQPQHF.